This T cell receptor (beta chain) emerged from a study of T cell repertoires in cytomegalovirus infection (dated by TCRdb to between 2018 and 2021). About the study as a whole: Donor HLA type was relevant to the analysis, as public TCR beta signatures indicated carriage of CMV infection together with the matching HLA type. Broader findings and caveats from the paper: The ex vivo response was dominated by HLA-C-restricted CMV-specific TCR beta clonotypes, and the single most frequent clonotype in two of eight donors was supplied by these HLA-C-restricted clonotypes. In both this cohort and an independent cohort of 352 donors, the cumulative frequency of public TCR beta family members distinguished carriers of CMV infection plus the relevant HLA type.

Its CDR3 holds 16 amino acids, cysteine through phenylalanine. This entry keeps only the CDR3 DNA: 48 bases, framed from base 1. Relative to germline, V is 5 bases shorter and J is 2 bases shorter, with 17 bases between their ends. CDR1 and CDR2, per the germline V gene, are MDHEN and SYDVKM. On this clonotype itself: The clone's antigen remains unknown. A much more abundant neighbour one base away suggests this may be a read error.

Reads for this sample came from an Illumina HiSeq 1500. TCRdb trimmed the raw reads at Q25, called clones with MiXCR and kept productive beta chains. One record per CDR3 amino acid sequence lists the most common genes and DNA. For this sample there are 200,000 to 300,000 distinct CDR3 sequences; more than 9% appear just once. 1.5% to 2% of the sample comes from the top ten. This sequence uses TRBV28 and TRBJ2-3; the D match is possibly TRBD1 or TRBD2, with 5 bases aligned in each. The sample was PBMCs. The sequence was collected from a human donor in good health (CMV status not recorded). Some clones in this sample may be carry-over from other donors' samples. CDR3 loop: CASSPGTAIPTDTQYF. The nucleotide sequence reads TGTGCCAGCAGTCCAGGGACGGCCATACCCACAGATACGCAGTATTTT.